This TCR beta chain is drawn from a study of T cell repertoires in cytomegalovirus infection (dated 2019 in TCRdb). Regarding the complete study: The HLA type of each donor mattered for the analysis, because public TCR beta signatures pointed to carriage of CMV infection along with the matching HLA type.

Unmatched junction bases come to 15, with V trimmed by 2 bases and J by 3 bases. From a lookup of the germline V gene, CDR1 and CDR2 are ENHRY and SYGVKD. The CDR3 starts with the cysteine, ends with the phenylalanine, and has 18 residues. This entry keeps only the CDR3 DNA: 54 bases, framed from base 1. Instrument used: Illumina HiSeq 1500. TCRdb ran its own pipeline on the public reads, namely fastp trimming at Q25 and MiXCR clone calling, and kept in-frame beta chains. Each entry is one CDR3 protein sequence, shown with its most common DNA and genes. For this sample there are around 330,000 distinct CDR3 sequences; around a sixth appear just once. The top ten hold 12% of the sample. A few counts support this clonotype. No cognate antigen has been identified for it. Base qualities are missing; no much larger clone stands one base away. Here is what the overall study found, with its caveats: In both this cohort and an independent cohort of over 350 donors, the cumulative frequency of public TCR beta family members distinguished carriers of CMV infection plus the relevant HLA type. The ex vivo response was dominated by HLA-C-restricted CMV-specific TCR beta clonotypes, and the single most frequent clonotype in two of eight donors was supplied by these HLA-C-restricted clonotypes.

The sequence was obtained from a human donor in good health (CMV status not recorded). Some clones in this sample may be carry-over from other donors' samples. This chain is built from TRBV10-3 and TRBJ1-1; TRBD1 matches 7 bases in the middle. The sample consisted of PBMCs. The DNA sequence is TGTGCCATCAGTGAGGTTATAGGGGGCGCTCAGAAGGACACTGAAGCTTTCTTT. Its coded protein is CAISEVIGGAQKDTEAFF.